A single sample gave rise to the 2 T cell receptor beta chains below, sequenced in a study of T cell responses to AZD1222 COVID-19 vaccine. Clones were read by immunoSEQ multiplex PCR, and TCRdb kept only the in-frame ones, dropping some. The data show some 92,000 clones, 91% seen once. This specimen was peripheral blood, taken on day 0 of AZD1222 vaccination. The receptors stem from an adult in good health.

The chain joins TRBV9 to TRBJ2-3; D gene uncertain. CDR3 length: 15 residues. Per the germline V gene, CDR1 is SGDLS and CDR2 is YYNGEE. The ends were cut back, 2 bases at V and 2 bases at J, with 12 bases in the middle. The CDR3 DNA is TGTGCCAGCAGCGTGTCACCTAGGAACACAGATACGCAGTATTTT. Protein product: CASSVSPRNTDTQYF. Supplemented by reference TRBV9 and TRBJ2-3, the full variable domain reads DSGVTQTPKHLITATGQRVTLRCSPRSGDLSVYWYQQSLDQGLQFLIQYYNGEERAKGNILERFSAQQFPDLHSELNLSSLELGDSALYFCASSVSPRNTDTQYFGPGTRLTVL.

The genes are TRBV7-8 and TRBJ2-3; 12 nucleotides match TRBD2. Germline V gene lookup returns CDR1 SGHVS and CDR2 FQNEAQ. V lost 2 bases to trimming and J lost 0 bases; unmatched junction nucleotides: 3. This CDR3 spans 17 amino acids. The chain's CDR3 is CASSLLAGGPSTDTQYF. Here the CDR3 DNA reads TGTGCCAGCAGCTTACTAGCGGGGGGGCCGAGCACAGATACGCAGTATTTT.